The 15 T cell receptor beta chains presented below share a single source sample, sequenced in a study of T cell changes during pregnancy in multiple sclerosis. TCRdb's table, derived via immunoSEQ multiplex PCR, lists solely in-frame clones and lacks some. The sample contains 70,000 to 95,000 clones, just over 90% of which appear only once. The material was peripheral blood, obtained in the second trimester of pregnancy. These receptors originate from a female donor in good health, enrolled as a control in a pregnancy study.

V usage is TRBV6-6 and J usage is TRBJ1-5; TRBD1 aligns across 12 bases. CDR1 is MNHNY and CDR2 is SVGAGI in the germline V gene (reference sequence). The CDR3 covers 16 residues. Germline trimming cut 6 bases from V and 13 bases from J; bases unmatched to any gene: 16. The CDR3 nucleotides read TGTGCCAGCAGCGATGCCCCGGGACAGGGGGCCTTAAAGCAGCATTTT. Protein sequence: CASSDAPGQGALKQHF.

The chain couples TRBV27 to TRBJ1-2; tentatively, D is TRBD1 (5 bases). The length of the CDR3 is 15 residues. V lost 0 bases, J lost 4 bases, and 12 bases lay in between. Germline V lookup: CDR1 MNHEY, CDR2 SMNVEV (reference sequence). This CDR3 reads CASSLSLGAGYGYTF. CDR3 DNA sequence: TGTGCCAGCAGTTTATCCCTAGGGGCCGGCTATGGCTACACCTTC.

The rearrangement links TRBV15 to TRBJ2-7; D possibly corresponds to TRBD2 (6 bases). Germline V CDR1 and CDR2: LNHNV, YYDKDF (reference sequence). This CDR3 contains 15 residues. Trimming stripped 6 bases from V and 0 bases from J, with 15 bases between. The CDR3 spells CATSRNGGSSYEQYF. CDR3 bases: TGTGCCACCAGTCGTAACGGGGGAAGCTCCTACGAGCAGTACTTC.

The chain joins TRBV30 to TRBJ2-1; possible D gene TRBD2, 7 bases. The CDR3 is 11 amino acids. Per the germline V gene, CDR1 is GTSNPN and CDR2 is SVGIG (reference sequence). The V end was cut by 2 bases, the J end by 15 bases, with 14 bases between. Written as DNA, the CDR3 is TGTGCCTGGAGTCGAGGGGGGGAGGGGTTCTTC. It codes for CAWSRGGEGFF.

The chain uses TRBV6-5 and TRBJ2-1; a weak D match, TRBD1 (5 bases). The CDR3 runs to 14 residues. CDR1 is MNHEY, CDR2 SVGAGI, per germline. The V end lost 6 bases, the J end lost 2 bases, and 11 bases lay between the germline ends. CDR3 sequence (DNA): TGTGCCAGCAGAATGCCAGGGCCCTACAATGAGCAGTTCTTC. It codes for CASRMPGPYNEQFF.

The genes are TRBV18 and TRBJ2-3; 9 nucleotides line up with TRBD1. Trimming took 6 bases from V and 1 from J; bases not matched to a gene: 5. Germline CDR1 reads KGHSH; CDR2 reads LQKENI. The CDR3 consists of 15 residues. CDR3 protein: CASSGDRARTDTQYF. DNA for the CDR3: TGTGCCAGCTCCGGGGACAGGGCCCGCACAGATACGCAGTATTTT. The full variable domain, completed using reference TRBV18 and TRBJ2-3, is NAGVMQNPRHLVRRRGQEARLRCSPMKGHSHVYWYRQLPEEGLKFMVYLQKENIIDESGMPKERFSAEFPKEGPSILRIQQVVRGDSAAYFCASSGDRARTDTQYFGPGTRLTVL.

This chain connects TRBV9 to TRBJ2-1, with 8 bases matching TRBD2. J lost 2 bases, V lost 5 bases, and 9 bases had no gene match. Germline V gene sequence: CDR1 SGDLS, CDR2 YYNGEE. The CDR3 covers 16 residues. CDR3 loop: CASSARGGGTYNEQFF. CDR3 sequence (DNA): TGTGCCAGCAGTGCCCGGGGCGGGGGGACCTACAATGAGCAGTTCTTC.

CDR3: CASSISTAWGPETQYF. The CDR3 DNA follows: TGTGCCAGCAGCATCTCGACAGCCTGGGGTCCAGAGACCCAGTACTTC. V and J are TRBV7-2 and TRBJ2-5; weak D call: TRBD1 (5 bases). Germline lookup yields CDR1 SGHTA and CDR2 FQGNSA. V was shortened by 5 bases and J by 4 bases, with 20 bases between the two germline ends. CDR3 length: 16 residues.

Only one count was recorded for this clone. The chain is built from TRBV28 and TRBJ1-6; D is unclear. Between the trimmed V and J ends, which lost 6 bases and 8 bases, there was a span of 14 bases. This CDR3 has 14 amino acids. The germline gives CDR1 MDHEN, CDR2 SYDVKM. The CDR3: CASRKTATYSPLHF. The CDR3, as DNA: TGTGCCAGCAGGAAAACCGCGACTTATTCACCCCTCCACTTT.

The chain links TRBV6-6 to TRBJ2-1; the D gene is possibly TRBD2 (6 bases). The CDR3 covers 16 residues. Per germline, CDR1 MNHNY and CDR2 SVGAGI (reference sequence). Deletions cut 0 bases from V and 5 bases from J, with 14 bases between. CDR3 DNA sequence: TGTGCCAGCAGTTACTCAGTTCTGGGACTCAACAATGAGCAGTTCTTC. Its protein product is CASSYSVLGLNNEQFF.

The table lists this clone with a few counts. The chain uses TRBV6-5 and TRBJ1-6; 7 bases align to TRBD1. The trim removed 7 bases at V and 9 bases at J, leaving 6 bases unmatched. The CDR3 loop spans 13 amino acids. Germline values: CDR1 MNHEY, CDR2 SVGAGI. CDR3 region: CASKGAGSSPLHF. The CDR3 region has the DNA TGTGCCAGCAAGGGGGCAGGGAGTTCACCCCTCCACTTT.

V gene TRBV20-1 combines with J gene TRBJ1-2, with TRBD1 as a possible D gene (6 bases). Germline CDR1 reads DFQATT; CDR2 reads SNEGSKA (reference sequence). This CDR3 is built from 11 residues. Between the trimmed V and J ends, which lost 7 bases and 8 bases, there was a span of 14 bases. This chain's CDR3 is CSVQGFGGYTF. The CDR3 nucleotides are TGCAGTGTTCAGGGGTTCGGGGGCTACACCTTC.

The chain has TRBV5-1 and TRBJ1-2, with TRBD1 as a possible D gene (5 bases). V lost 7 bases and J 4 bases, leaving 17 bases between the germline ends. From germline, CDR1 is SGHRS and CDR2 YFSETQ. CDR3 size: 14 residues. The CDR3 protein is CASGSVGLGYGYTF. The CDR3 coding sequence is TGCGCCAGCGGGTCGGTGGGACTAGGCTATGGCTACACCTTC. Combining the CDR3 with reference TRBV5-1 and TRBJ1-2 gives the whole variable domain KAGVTQTPRYLIKTRGQQVTLSCSPISGHRSVSWYQQTPGQGLQFLFEYFSETQRNKGNFPGRFSGRQFSNSRSEMNVSTLELGDSALYLCASGSVGLGYGYTFGSGTRLTVV.

The chain uses TRBV4-2 and TRBJ2-7; perhaps TRBD2 as D (6 bases). CDR3 length equals 18 residues. Germline CDR1 and CDR2: LGHNA and YNFKEQ. V lost 1 base, J lost 0 bases, and 19 bases lay in between. CDR3 DNA: TGTGCCAGCAGCCAAGTGATTAAGCGGGCTGGGAGCTCCTACGAGCAGTACTTC. Protein: CASSQVIKRAGSSYEQYF.

The chain carries TRBV7-9 and TRBJ1-6, with D maybe TRBD1 (6 bases). The CDR3 consists of 14 residues. The V gene's germline CDR1 is SEHNR and CDR2 FQNEAQ (reference sequence). V lost 11 bases and J lost 11, with 22 bases in between. The CDR3: CAWRGDRYITPLHF. The CDR3 DNA reads as TGTGCCTGGCGTGGTGACAGGTACATTACACCCCTCCACTTT.